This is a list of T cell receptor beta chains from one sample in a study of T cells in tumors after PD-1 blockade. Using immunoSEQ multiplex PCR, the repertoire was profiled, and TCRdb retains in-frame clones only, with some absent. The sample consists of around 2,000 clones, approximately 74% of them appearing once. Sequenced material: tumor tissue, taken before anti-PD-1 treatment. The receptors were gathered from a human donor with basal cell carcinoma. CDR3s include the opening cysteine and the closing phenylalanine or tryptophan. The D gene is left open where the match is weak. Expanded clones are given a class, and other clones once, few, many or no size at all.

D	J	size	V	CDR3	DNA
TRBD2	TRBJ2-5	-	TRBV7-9	CASSSRELAGTQETQYF	TGTGCCAGCAGCTCGCGGGAACTAGCGGGGACTCAAGAGACCCAGTACTTC
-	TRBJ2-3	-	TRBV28	CASSSPRLYDTDTQYF	TGTGCCAGCAGTTCGCCCCGACTATATGACACAGATACGCAGTATTTT
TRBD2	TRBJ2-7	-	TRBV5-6	CASSLAGGGALNEQYF	TGTGCCAGCAGCTTGGCTGGCGGGGGGGCCCTGAACGAGCAGTACTTC
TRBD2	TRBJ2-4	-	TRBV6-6	CATGGDPKNIQYF	TGTGCCACCGGGGGGGATCCCAAAAACATTCAGTACTTC
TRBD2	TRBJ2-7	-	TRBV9	CASSPGLAGGYEQYF	TGTGCCAGCAGCCCGGGACTAGCGGGGGGGTACGAGCAGTACTTC
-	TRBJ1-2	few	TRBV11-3	CASSSWDYYGYTF	TGTGCCAGCAGCTCCTGGGACTACTATGGCTACACCTTC
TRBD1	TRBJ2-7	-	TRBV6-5	CASSLDRDEQYF	TGTGCCAGCAGTTTGGACAGGGACGAGCAGTACTTC
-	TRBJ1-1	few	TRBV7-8	CASSLVAFEAFF	TGTGCCAGCAGCTTAGTGGCGTTTGAAGCTTTCTTT
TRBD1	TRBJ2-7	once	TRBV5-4	CASSLGGQGIYEQYF	TGTGCCAGCAGCTTGGGGGGACAGGGGATCTACGAGCAGTACTTC
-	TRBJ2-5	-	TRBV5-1	CASSLRETQYF	TGCGCCAGCAGCTTGAGGGAGACCCAGTACTTC
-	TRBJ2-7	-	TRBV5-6	CASSFGESYEQYF	TGTGCCAGCAGCTTTGGGGAGTCCTACGAGCAGTACTTC
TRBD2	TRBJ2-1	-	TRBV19	CASSSQRGGGNEQFF	TGTGCCAGTAGTTCTCAGCGGGGGGGCGGCAATGAGCAGTTCTTC
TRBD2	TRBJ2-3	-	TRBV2	CASSGTSGTDTQYF	TGTGCCAGCAGTGGGACTAGCGGGACAGATACGCAGTATTTT
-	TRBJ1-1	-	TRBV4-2	CASSHGGTPEAFF	TGTGCCAGCAGCCATGGAGGAACCCCTGAAGCTTTCTTT
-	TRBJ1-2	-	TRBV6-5	CASSSEIGGRAF	TGTGCCAGCAGTTCAGAGATCGGTGGAAGGGCCTTC
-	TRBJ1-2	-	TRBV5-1	CASSLEEANYGYTF	TGCGCCAGCAGCTTGGAGGAGGCAAACTATGGCTACACCTTC
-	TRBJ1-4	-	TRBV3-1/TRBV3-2	CASSQGSRVDEKLFF	TGTGCCAGCAGCCAAGGGAGCAGGGTAGACGAAAAACTGTTTTTT
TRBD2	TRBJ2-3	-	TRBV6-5	CASSYTSGTTDTQYF	TGTGCCAGCAGTTACACTAGCGGCACCACAGATACGCAGTATTTT
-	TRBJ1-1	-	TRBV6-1	CASSERGKGANTEAFF	TGTGCCAGCAGTGAAAGAGGCAAAGGGGCGAACACTGAAGCTTTCTTT
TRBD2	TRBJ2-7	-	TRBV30	CAWRGGGALSYEQYF	TGTGCCTGGAGGGGCGGGGGGGCCCTTTCCTACGAGCAGTACTTC
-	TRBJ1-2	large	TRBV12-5	CASGPGPFFYGYTF	TGTGCTAGTGGTCCGGGTCCCTTCTTCTATGGCTACACCTTC
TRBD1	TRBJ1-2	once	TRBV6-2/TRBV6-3	CASSYLQTGYYGYTF	TGTGCCAGCAGTTACCTACAGACAGGGTACTATGGCTACACCTTC
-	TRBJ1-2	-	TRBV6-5	CASSMTENYGYTF	TGTGCCAGCAGTATGACAGAGAACTATGGCTACACCTTC
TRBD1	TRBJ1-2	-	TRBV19	CASSVGQGNYGYTF	TGTGCCAGTAGTGTCGGACAGGGTAACTATGGCTACACCTTC